This record covers a single T cell receptor (beta chain). Antigen specificity is unknown. The data were taken from a study of cytomegalovirus exposure and HLA in healthy donors. PCR primers comprised 60 Vbeta and 13 Jbeta primers. The protocol was immunoSEQ multiplex PCR, while the TCRdb copy is restricted to in-frame clones and leaves out a portion. The repertoire holds around 150,000 clones, around 81% seen once, with approximately 7% in the top ten. Findings and caveats of the study: It was reported in a later analysis that an Asian-associated ancestry cluster showed fewer N-insertions than the approximately 700-donor mean. Some V segments, including TRBV6-2 and TRBV6-3, were excluded as indistinguishable.

CDR1 and CDR2 from the germline V gene are MNHNY and SVGAGI (reference sequence). The CDR3 spans 14 residues. J gave up 4 bases and V 7 bases, and 4 bases lay outside the gene matches. This TCR came from a man in his forties in good health and CMV-seropositive. The sequenced material came from PBMCs. V usage is TRBV6-6 and J usage is TRBJ2-5; TRBD2 aligns across 12 bases. CDR3 protein: CASTGLAGRETQYF. CDR3 coding DNA: TGTGCCAGCACCGGACTAGCGGGGAGAGAGACCCAGTACTTC.